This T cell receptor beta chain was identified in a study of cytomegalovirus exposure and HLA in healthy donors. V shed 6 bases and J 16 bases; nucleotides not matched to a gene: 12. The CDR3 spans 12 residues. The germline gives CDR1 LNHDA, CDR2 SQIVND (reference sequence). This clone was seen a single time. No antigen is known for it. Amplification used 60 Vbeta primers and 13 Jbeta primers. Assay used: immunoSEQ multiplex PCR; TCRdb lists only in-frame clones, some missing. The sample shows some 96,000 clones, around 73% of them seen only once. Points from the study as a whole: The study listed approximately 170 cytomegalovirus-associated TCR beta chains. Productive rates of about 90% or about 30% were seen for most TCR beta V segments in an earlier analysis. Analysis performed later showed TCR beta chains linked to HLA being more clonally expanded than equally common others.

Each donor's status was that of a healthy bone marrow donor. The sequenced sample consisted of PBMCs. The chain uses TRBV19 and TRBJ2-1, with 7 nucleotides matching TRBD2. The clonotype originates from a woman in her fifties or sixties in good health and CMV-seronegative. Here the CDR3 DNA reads TGTGCCAGTAGCCCGGGTGGACTAGTACATTTCTTC. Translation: CASSPGGLVHFF.